The 28 T cell receptor beta chains reported below all come from one sample, sequenced in a study of blood T cell repertoires in COVID-19. Some clones are missing from TCRdb's copy, which holds only in-frame ones; the method was immunoSEQ multiplex PCR. The repertoire holds fewer than 200,000 clones, over 75% seen once, with more than 25% in the top ten. What was sequenced was peripheral blood. The receptor source for this set is a woman in her seventies with acute or convalescent COVID-19.

With regard to this clone: The sample contains more than one DNA sequence encoding this CDR3. The chain recombines TRBV19 with TRBJ2-1; perhaps TRBD2 as D (7 bases). The length of the CDR3 is 14 residues. The V end was cut by 3 bases, the J end by 4 bases, with 10 bases between. Germline CDR1 is LNHDA and CDR2 is SQIVND (reference sequence). As DNA, the CDR3 is TGTGCCAGTAGTATCGGGGGGCGTTACAATGAGCAGTTCTTC. Residues: CASSIGGRYNEQFF. The full variable domain, rest sourced from reference TRBV19 and TRBJ2-1, is DGGITQSPKYLFRKEGQNVTLSCEQNLNHDAMYWYRQDPGQGLRLIYYSQIVNDFQKGDIAEGYSVSREKKESFPLTVTSAQKNPTAFYLCASSIGGRYNEQFFGPGTRLTVL.

This rearrangement joins TRBV2 to TRBJ2-3; maybe TRBD2 (6 bases). The V end was cut by 6 bases, the J end by 3 bases, with 19 bases between. The CDR3 loop spans 16 amino acids. The germline V gene has CDR1 SNHLY and CDR2 FYNNEI. The CDR3 DNA reads TGTGCCAGCAGGTCTATTAGCGGAGCCGGGACAGATACGCAGTATTTT. This codes for CASRSISGAGTDTQYF. The entire variable domain, with the rest obtained from reference TRBV2 and TRBJ2-3, is as follows: EPEVTQTPSHQVTQMGQEVILRCVPISNHLYFYWYRQILGQKVEFLVSFYNNEISEKSEIFDDQFSVERPDGSNFTLKIRSTKLEDSAMYFCASRSISGAGTDTQYFGPGTRLTVL.

J is TRBJ2-7 and V is TRBV4-1; TRBD1 is a possible D gene (6 bases). V lost 10 bases and J lost 3, with 13 bases in between. CDR1 is MGHRA, CDR2 YSYEKL, per germline. The CDR3 extends over 12 amino acids. The CDR3 DNA reads as TGCGCCACAGCCGGGACAAACTACGAGCAGTACTTC. Protein sequence: CATAGTNYEQYF.

The V call is TRBV27, the J call TRBJ1-1; the D gene is possibly TRBD1 (6 bases). V was pared by 2 bases and J by 1 base, with 8 bases between. The germline gives CDR1 MNHEY, CDR2 SMNVEV (reference sequence). The CDR3 consists of 14 residues. CDR3 nucleotide sequence: TGTGCCAGCAGTTTACACAGGGAGAACACTGAAGCTTTCTTT. It yields the protein CASSLHRENTEAFF.

The rearrangement joins TRBV7-6 to TRBJ1-5; tentative D call: TRBD1 (5 bases). CDR1 SGHVS and CDR2 FNYEAQ come from the germline V gene. The CDR3 is 15 amino acids. Trimming took 6 bases from V and 7 from J, leaving 19 bases between them. As DNA, the CDR3 is TGTGCCAGCAGTTTCAGCTCAGGGAAAGACCAGCCCCAGCATTTT. This sequence encodes CASSFSSGKDQPQHF.

The chain has TRBV7-3 and TRBJ1-1; D call uncertain. This CDR3 has 13 amino acids. CDR1 SGHTA and CDR2 FQGTGA come from the germline V gene. V was shortened by 3 bases and J by 0 bases, with 5 bases between the two germline ends. In nucleotides, the CDR3 is TGTGCCAGCAGCTTCACGGTGAACACTGAAGCTTTCTTT. Translated: CASSFTVNTEAFF.

This chain uses TRBV19 with TRBJ1-5; D is possibly TRBD1 (6 bases). The CDR3 contains 14 residues. Germline CDR1 and CDR2: LNHDA and SQIVND (reference sequence). V was shortened by 3 bases and J by 4 bases, with 10 bases between the two germline ends. The DNA for the CDR3 is TGTGCCAGTAGTATGCTGGGGGCAAATCAGCCCCAGCATTTT. Amino acid sequence: CASSMLGANQPQHF.

V usage is TRBV7-9 and J usage is TRBJ1-4; TRBD1 matches 7 bases. Trimming took 3 bases from V and 12 from J; bases not matched to a gene: 4. CDR1 is SEHNR and CDR2 is FQNEAQ in the germline V gene (reference sequence). The CDR3 has 12 residues. CDR3 loop: CASSFHDRELFF. The CDR3 DNA follows: TGTGCCAGCAGCTTCCACGACAGGGAACTGTTTTTT.

This chain connects TRBV7-8 to TRBJ2-1, with 8 bases matching TRBD2. Germline assignment: CDR1 SGHVS and CDR2 FQNEAQ. The V segment lost 1 base and the J segment 10 bases; nucleotides outside the gene matches: 3. The CDR3 is 13 residues long. DNA of the CDR3: TGTGCCAGCAGCTTAGATAGACTAGCGGAGCAGTTCTTC. Residues: CASSLDRLAEQFF.

This rearrangement joins TRBV6-5 to TRBJ2-1; D not resolved. The CDR3 covers 15 residues. Trimming took 5 bases from V and 4 from J, leaving 15 bases between them. Germline CDR1 and CDR2: MNHEY and SVGAGI. CDR3 sequence: CASSNQVPSYNEQFF. The CDR3 DNA sequence: TGTGCCAGCAGTAACCAGGTTCCCTCTTACAATGAGCAGTTCTTC.

This sequence joins TRBV5-6 and TRBJ1-4; no reliable D call. CDR1 is SGHDT and CDR2 is YYEEEE in the germline V gene. The CDR3 consists of 15 residues. V shed 4 bases and J shed 0 bases, with 10 bases lying between them. The CDR3 loop reads CASSPGSPTNEKLFF. The CDR3 bases are TGTGCCAGCAGCCCGGGGTCACCAACTAATGAAAAACTGTTTTTT.

This chain uses TRBV19 with TRBJ2-1; D is perhaps TRBD1 (6 bases). The CDR3 covers 16 residues. V was pared by 1 base and J by 5 bases, with 15 bases between. Germline lookup yields CDR1 LNHDA and CDR2 SQIVND (reference sequence). The CDR3 here is CASSIVGQGMNNEQFF. The CDR3 nucleotides are TGTGCCAGTAGTATAGTGGGGCAGGGGATGAACAATGAGCAGTTCTTC.

The chain recombines TRBV14 with TRBJ1-2; 8 bases are shared with TRBD1. The CDR3 loop spans 17 amino acids. V gave up 1 base and J gave up 4 bases; unmatched junction bases: 11. Germline V gene lookup returns CDR1 SGHDN and CDR2 FVKESK. The CDR3 is CASSQGFGQGGSYGYTF. For the CDR3, the DNA is TGTGCCAGCAGCCAAGGATTTGGACAGGGAGGTTCCTATGGCTACACCTTC.

This clone was counted a few times. The chain is built from TRBV12-2 and TRBJ2-7; TRBD2 reflects the table's D call only, with no check against the DNA. TRBV12-2 is annotated as a pseudogene. This CDR3 comprises 17 residues. CDR3 DNA: TGTGCAAGTCGCTCGATCCTAGCCATGGAGGAGACCTACGAGCAGTACTTC. Protein sequence: CASRSILAMEETYEQYF.

The chain combines TRBV30 with TRBJ2-7, with 11 bases that match TRBD1. The germline CDR1 and CDR2 sequences are GTSNPN and SVGIG (reference sequence). This CDR3 contains 13 residues. Unmatched junction bases numbered 3, after V lost 8 bases and J lost 0 bases. CDR3 loop: CAGTGGSSYEQYF. CDR3 DNA sequence: TGTGCCGGGACAGGGGGGAGCTCCTACGAGCAGTACTTC. The full variable domain, rest sourced from reference TRBV30 and TRBJ2-7, is SQTIHQWPATLVQPVGSPLSLECTVEGTSNPNLYWYRQAAGRGLQLLFYSVGIGQISSEVPQNLSASRPQDRQFILSSKKLLLSDSGFYLCAGTGGSSYEQYFGPGTRLTVT.

V and J are TRBV30 and TRBJ1-4; D remains unclear. From germline, CDR1 is GTSNPN and CDR2 SVGIG (reference sequence). V gave up 5 bases and J gave up 8 bases, with 18 bases separating them. The CDR3 has 14 amino acids. In DNA form, the CDR3 reads TGTGCCTGGGCCCATGGGGAGATCGAAGAAAAACTGTTTTTT. Its translation is CAWAHGEIEEKLFF.

The genes are TRBV9 and TRBJ2-7, with 11 bases lining up with TRBD2. The CDR3 totals 16 residues. With 4 bases clipped from V and 4 bases from J, the junction kept 10 bases outside the gene matches. Germline lookup yields CDR1 SGDLS and CDR2 YYNGEE. The CDR3 DNA reads as TGTGCCAGCAGCCCTAGCGGGGGGTCTTCCGTTTACGAGCAGTACTTC. It yields the protein CASSPSGGSSVYEQYF.

The chain links TRBV5-1 to TRBJ2-5, with no clear D. Looked up from germline, CDR1 is SGHRS and CDR2 is YFSETQ. V lost 0 bases, J lost 5 bases, and 8 bases lay in between. The CDR3 extends over 13 amino acids. Here the CDR3 DNA reads TGCGCCAGCAGCTTGGAACTTCTGGAGACCCAGTACTTC. This encodes CASSLELLETQYF.

The chain has TRBV30 and TRBJ2-6; D may be TRBD1 (5 bases). Germline V gives CDR1 GTSNPN, CDR2 SVGIG (reference sequence). Trimming pared 7 bases from V and 2 bases from J, leaving 18 bases between. This CDR3 has 16 amino acids. This CDR3 reads CASTRTPPAGANVLTF. CDR3 DNA: TGTGCCTCTACCAGGACACCCCCGGCTGGGGCCAACGTCCTGACTTTC.

This chain links TRBV6-5 with TRBJ2-5; D unresolved. Germline CDR1 reads MNHEY; CDR2 reads SVGAGI. The CDR3 is 14 residues long. Trimming took off 0 bases at V and 2 bases at J, with 7 bases between the two ends. In DNA form, the CDR3 reads TGTGCCAGCAGTTACTCAGCCGTGCAAGAGACCCAGTACTTC. The encoded protein is CASSYSAVQETQYF.

The V call is TRBV7-9, the J call TRBJ2-3; a possible D gene is TRBD1 (5 bases). Trimming pared 6 bases from V and 1 base from J, leaving 11 bases between. The CDR3 runs to 14 residues. CDR1 and CDR2 (germline): SEHNR, FQNEAQ (reference sequence). CDR3 nucleotides: TGTGCCAGCAGATCTTCACAGGGCACAGATACGCAGTATTTT. This sequence encodes CASRSSQGTDTQYF.

Written as DNA, the CDR3 is TGTGCCAGCAGTATCGACAGGAACGAGCAGTACTTC. Amino acids: CASSIDRNEQYF. The V and J genes are TRBV2 and TRBJ2-7, with D possibly matching TRBD1 (6 bases). The CDR3 length is 12 residues. CDR1 is SNHLY, CDR2 FYNNEI, per germline. V lost 5 bases to trimming and J lost 5 bases, with 10 bases between them.

The chain couples TRBV6-5 to TRBJ1-3, with a weak D call TRBD1 (5 bases). Trimming stripped 6 bases from V and 1 base from J, with 13 bases between. The CDR3 spans 15 residues. Germline CDR1 and CDR2: MNHEY and SVGAGI. CDR3 residues: CASSRGGFSGNTIYF. CDR3 bases: TGTGCCAGCAGCCGGGGGGGTTTTTCTGGAAACACCATATATTTT.

The gene calls are TRBV6-5 and TRBJ2-2; D ambiguous. This CDR3 contains 12 residues. The germline V gene encodes CDR1 MNHEY and CDR2 SVGAGI. With 3 bases removed from V and 7 bases from J, the gap between germline ends came to 6 bases. CDR3: CASSYSGGELFF. Written as DNA, the CDR3 is TGTGCCAGCAGTTATAGTGGCGGGGAGCTGTTTTTT.

Regarding this clone: A junction end diverges from the germline sequence, so it may reflect a read error. The V and J genes are TRBV7-8 and TRBJ2-4; a possible D gene is TRBD2 (6 bases). Per the germline V gene, CDR1 is SGHVS and CDR2 is FQNEAQ. The CDR3 is 13 amino acids. This CDR3 is CASSSAGGEIQYF. The CDR3 DNA is TGCGCCAGCAGCTCCGCCGGGGGTGAGATTCAGTACTTC.

This CDR3 reads CASSQDATGGNQPQHF. The CDR3 nucleotides read TGCGCCAGCAGCCAAGATGCAACAGGGGGCAATCAGCCCCAGCATTTT. The chain has TRBV4-1 and TRBJ1-5; 7 positions match TRBD1. Germline V gene sequence: CDR1 MGHRA, CDR2 YSYEKL. The CDR3 is made up of 16 amino acids. V lost 0 bases to trimming and J lost 2 bases; unmatched junction nucleotides: 4.

V and J are TRBV5-1 and TRBJ1-1, with 7 bases that match TRBD1. Losses at the gene ends were 6 bases for V and 0 bases for J; bases not matched to a gene: 11. Per the germline V gene, CDR1 is SGHRS and CDR2 is YFSETQ. The CDR3 runs to 16 residues. CDR3 sequence (DNA): TGCGCCAGCAACCCCACCAGGGGGTCCATGAACACTGAAGCTTTCTTT. Translating it yields CASNPTRGSMNTEAFF.

V usage is TRBV5-1 and J usage is TRBJ1-3, with TRBD1 identical over 9 bases. The CDR3 totals 16 residues. Germline V lookup: CDR1 SGHRS, CDR2 YFSETQ. V lost 2 bases, J lost 0 bases, and 3 bases stayed unmatched. The CDR3 bases are TGCGCCAGCAGCTTTGACAGGGGGAACTCTGGAAACACCATATATTTT. Translating gives CASSFDRGNSGNTIYF.